Listed below are T cell receptor beta chains from one sample, sequenced in a study of blood T cells in healthy people across ages. TCRdb redid the calling of the 5' RACE reads with MiXCR, one entry per CDR3 protein. This table holds around 2 million distinct CDR3 sequences, about two fifths found once. The sequenced sample was blood. The receptors come from a human donor in good health. Each CDR3 is given with its conserved first and last residue. The order of the fields is clone size, V gene, D gene, J gene, CDR3 DNA, CDR3 protein. D genes are given only for firm matches. Where a row states a size, it is once, few, many or the class of an expanded clone; other rows omit it.

clone size: -
V gene: TRBV7-2
D gene: -
J gene: TRBJ2-2
CDR3 DNA: TGTACCAGCAGCTTTGGGTCCACCGGGGAGCTGTTTTTT
CDR3 protein: CTSSFGSTGELFF

clone size: -
V gene: TRBV6-6
D gene: TRBD1
J gene: TRBJ1-1
CDR3 DNA: TGTGCCAGCAGCAGGGGGAGGCTTAGGGACACTGAAGCTTTCTTT
CDR3 protein: CASSRGRLRDTEAFF

clone size: -
V gene: TRBV27
D gene: TRBD2
J gene: TRBJ2-7
CDR3 DNA: TGTGCCAGCAGTTTAGGGACTAGCGGGGGGGCCTACGAGCAGTACTTC
CDR3 protein: CASSLGTSGGAYEQYF

clone size: few
V gene: TRBV7-2
D gene: TRBD1
J gene: TRBJ2-1
CDR3 DNA: TGTGCCAGCAGCCCTCAGGCCGGGACAGGGTACCATGAGCAGTTCTTC
CDR3 protein: CASSPQAGTGYHEQFF

clone size: few
V gene: TRBV7-2
D gene: -
J gene: TRBJ2-1
CDR3 DNA: TGTGCCAGCAGCTTAGGGCCCCCCTACAATGAGCAGTTCTTC
CDR3 protein: CASSLGPPYNEQFF

clone size: many
V gene: TRBV29-1
D gene: -
J gene: TRBJ2-7
CDR3 DNA: TGCAGCGCGGCGGTAACGGGCTCCTACGAGCAGTACTTC
CDR3 protein: CSAAVTGSYEQYF

clone size: -
V gene: TRBV4-1
D gene: TRBD1
J gene: TRBJ2-5
CDR3 DNA: TGCGCCAGCAGCCCGTTGGGGACAGGGCGTCGCCAAGAGACCCAGTACTTC
CDR3 protein: CASSPLGTGRRQETQYF

clone size: -
V gene: TRBV7-2
D gene: -
J gene: TRBJ2-4
CDR3 DNA: TGTGCCAGCAGCTTAGATGGGGGGGCAGGGAATGACATTCAGTACTTC
CDR3 protein: CASSLDGGAGNDIQYF

clone size: few
V gene: TRBV20-1
D gene: -
J gene: TRBJ1-2
CDR3 DNA: TGCAGTGCTAGATCGGGGTCCCATGGCTACACCTTC
CDR3 protein: CSARSGSHGYTF

clone size: -
V gene: TRBV20-1
D gene: -
J gene: TRBJ2-1
CDR3 DNA: TGCAGTGCTAGCGCAGGTACTTACAATGAGCAGTTCTTC
CDR3 protein: CSASAGTYNEQFF

clone size: -
V gene: TRBV20-1
D gene: -
J gene: TRBJ1-6
CDR3 DNA: TGCAGTGCTAGCATACCAAATTCACCCCTCCACTTT
CDR3 protein: CSASIPNSPLHF

clone size: -
V gene: TRBV6-5
D gene: -
J gene: TRBJ1-2
CDR3 DNA: TGTGCCAGCAGAGCAGGGTTTAACTATGGCTACACCTTC
CDR3 protein: CASRAGFNYGYTF

clone size: few
V gene: TRBV4-3
D gene: -
J gene: TRBJ1-6
CDR3 DNA: TGCGCCAGCAGCCAAGCGGTAGGGATTTCACCCCTCCACTTT
CDR3 protein: CASSQAVGISPLHF

clone size: -
V gene: TRBV5-1
D gene: -
J gene: TRBJ1-2
CDR3 DNA: TGCGCCAGCAGCTTGGGACAAAGTCGTAGCTACACCTTC
CDR3 protein: CASSLGQSRSYTF

clone size: few
V gene: TRBV6-2/TRBV6-3
D gene: TRBD2
J gene: TRBJ2-3
CDR3 DNA: TGTGCCAGCAGTTATCTGTCTAGCGGGACAGATACGCAGTATTTT
CDR3 protein: CASSYLSSGTDTQYF

clone size: few
V gene: TRBV20-1
D gene: TRBD2
J gene: TRBJ2-5
CDR3 DNA: TGCAGTGCGCGAAGGACCCGACTAGCGGGGGTGGAGACCCAGTACTTC
CDR3 protein: CSARRTRLAGVETQYF

clone size: few
V gene: TRBV7-2
D gene: TRBD1
J gene: TRBJ1-2
CDR3 DNA: TGTGCCAGCAGCTTAGGTTCACAGGGGTATGGCTACACCTTC
CDR3 protein: CASSLGSQGYGYTF

clone size: -
V gene: TRBV27
D gene: -
J gene: TRBJ2-7
CDR3 DNA: TGTGCCAGCAGTCGGTCTTCTAGCGTCTACGAGCAGTACTTC
CDR3 protein: CASSRSSSVYEQYF

clone size: many
V gene: TRBV2
D gene: -
J gene: TRBJ2-7
CDR3 DNA: TGTGCCAGCAGTGACCACTCCTACGAGCAGTACTTC
CDR3 protein: CASSDHSYEQYF

clone size: -
V gene: TRBV28
D gene: -
J gene: TRBJ1-1
CDR3 DNA: TGTGCCAGCAGCAGGACGAGCGGGGCTTTCTTT
CDR3 protein: CASSRTSGAFF

clone size: -
V gene: TRBV7-7
D gene: -
J gene: TRBJ2-3
CDR3 DNA: TGTGCCAGCAGCCGGGGTTTGGGTTATACGCAGTATTTT
CDR3 protein: CASSRGLGYTQYF

clone size: -
V gene: TRBV11-2
D gene: -
J gene: TRBJ2-4
CDR3 DNA: TGTGCCAGCAGCTTAGCGGGGAATGGCATTCAGTACTTC
CDR3 protein: CASSLAGNGIQYF

clone size: -
V gene: TRBV6-2/TRBV6-3
D gene: -
J gene: TRBJ2-1
CDR3 DNA: TGTGCCACCGGGGCCAACACTGAGTTAAATGAGCAGTTCTTC
CDR3 protein: CATGANTELNEQFF

clone size: few
V gene: TRBV24-1
D gene: -
J gene: TRBJ2-7
CDR3 DNA: TGTGCCACCAGTGAGGGGGGTGGCGCCTACGAGCAGTACTTC
CDR3 protein: CATSEGGGAYEQYF

clone size: -
V gene: TRBV15
D gene: -
J gene: TRBJ1-2
CDR3 DNA: TGTGCCACCAGCAGGGGAAGCTATGGCTACACCTTC
CDR3 protein: CATSRGSYGYTF

clone size: -
V gene: TRBV6-5
D gene: TRBD2
J gene: TRBJ2-1
CDR3 DNA: TGTGCCAGCAGTCCACATCCCGGGGGGAATGAGCAGTTCTTC
CDR3 protein: CASSPHPGGNEQFF

clone size: few
V gene: TRBV7-2
D gene: -
J gene: TRBJ2-7
CDR3 DNA: TGTGCCAGCAGCTTAGTGAGTTCGGGGAACGAGCAGTACTTC
CDR3 protein: CASSLVSSGNEQYF

clone size: few
V gene: TRBV7-2
D gene: -
J gene: TRBJ2-3
CDR3 DNA: TGTGCCAGCAGCTTAGGTGTCGACAGAAGCACAGATACGCAGTATTTT
CDR3 protein: CASSLGVDRSTDTQYF

clone size: few
V gene: TRBV9
D gene: -
J gene: TRBJ1-2
CDR3 DNA: TGTGCCAGCAGCCTTGTAGCCCGGGACAACGGCTACACCTTC
CDR3 protein: CASSLVARDNGYTF

clone size: few
V gene: TRBV5-1
D gene: -
J gene: TRBJ1-6
CDR3 DNA: TGCGCCAGCAGCTTCGAGGGCATGGATCTCGGTTCACCCCTCCACTTT
CDR3 protein: CASSFEGMDLGSPLHF

clone size: few
V gene: TRBV5-1
D gene: -
J gene: TRBJ2-7
CDR3 DNA: TGCGCCAGCAGCTCCTCTTTCTATGGGAACGAGCAGTACTTC
CDR3 protein: CASSSSFYGNEQYF

clone size: few
V gene: TRBV12-3/TRBV12-4
D gene: -
J gene: TRBJ2-7
CDR3 DNA: TGTGCCAGCAGTTGGTCCAACTACGAGCAGTACTTC
CDR3 protein: CASSWSNYEQYF

clone size: -
V gene: TRBV20-1
D gene: -
J gene: TRBJ1-5
CDR3 DNA: TGCAGTGCTAGAGACAGGAACTATCAGCCCCAGCATTTT
CDR3 protein: CSARDRNYQPQHF

clone size: -
V gene: TRBV11-2
D gene: TRBD2
J gene: TRBJ2-1
CDR3 DNA: TGTGCCAGCAGCTCTGGGTGGGGGGGATCCTACAATGAGCAGTTCTTC
CDR3 protein: CASSSGWGGSYNEQFF

clone size: -
V gene: TRBV7-2
D gene: -
J gene: TRBJ1-5
CDR3 DNA: TGTGCCAGCAGCCCCAGTTCATTGTTGGGTCAGCCCCAGCATTTT
CDR3 protein: CASSPSSLLGQPQHF

clone size: -
V gene: TRBV20-1
D gene: -
J gene: TRBJ2-1
CDR3 DNA: TGCAGTGCTCCCTGGGCCGGTAATGAGCAGTTCTTC
CDR3 protein: CSAPWAGNEQFF

clone size: -
V gene: TRBV5-1
D gene: -
J gene: TRBJ1-1
CDR3 DNA: TGCGCCAGCAGCTTTGGGCCAGGGGAAACTGAAGCTTTCTTT
CDR3 protein: CASSFGPGETEAFF

clone size: -
V gene: TRBV7-9
D gene: TRBD2
J gene: TRBJ2-7
CDR3 DNA: TGTGCCAGCAGTGATACTAGCGGGGATTTCTACGAGCAGTACTTC
CDR3 protein: CASSDTSGDFYEQYF

clone size: -
V gene: TRBV6-5
D gene: TRBD1
J gene: TRBJ1-4
CDR3 DNA: TGTGCCAGCAGTTACGGGACAGCTGCTGAAAAACTGTTTTTT
CDR3 protein: CASSYGTAAEKLFF

clone size: -
V gene: TRBV5-1
D gene: -
J gene: TRBJ2-7
CDR3 DNA: TGCGCCAGCAGCTTTTTAGGAGTCGGGAACGAGCAGTACTTC
CDR3 protein: CASSFLGVGNEQYF

clone size: many
V gene: TRBV20-1
D gene: -
J gene: TRBJ2-7
CDR3 DNA: TGCAGTGCTAGATTCCGAGTGGGGCAGTACTTC
CDR3 protein: CSARFRVGQYF

clone size: -
V gene: TRBV7-6
D gene: -
J gene: TRBJ1-6
CDR3 DNA: TGTGCCAGCAGCAGGACAGAATATAATTCACCCCTCCACTTT
CDR3 protein: CASSRTEYNSPLHF

clone size: -
V gene: TRBV5-5
D gene: TRBD1
J gene: TRBJ2-7
CDR3 DNA: TGTGCCAGCAGCTTCGAATGGCCGGGACAGGTTCAAGAGACCCGGTACTTC
CDR3 protein: CASSFEWPGQVQETRYF